Below, 27 T cell receptor beta chains from the same sample are listed, as sequenced in a study of CD8 T cells in ankylosing spondylitis. For these receptors, no antigen is known. Findings of the study overall: Within ankylosing spondylitis blood, a TCR beta motif made up of fewer than ten highly homologous variants appeared to be characteristic.

TCRdb re-called the 5' RACE reads through MiXCR, storing one row per CDR3 protein. The sample holds almost 400,000 distinct CDR3 sequences; more than 20% are singletons and the top ten take roughly 16%. Input material: blood, either unsorted or a sorted T cell fraction (not recorded which). These receptor sequences come from a male donor with ankylosing spondylitis.

This clonotype was seen repeatedly, ten times or more. The rearrangement links TRBV7-9 to TRBJ1-1; no reliable D call. This CDR3 comprises 11 residues. V was shortened by 1 base and J by 8 bases, with 5 bases between the two germline ends. The germline CDR1 and CDR2 sequences are SEHNR and FQNEAQ (reference sequence). The CDR3 reads CASSLGGEAFF. The CDR3, as DNA: TGTGCCAGCAGCTTAGGAGGGGAAGCTTTCTTT.

In DNA, the CDR3 is TGCGCCAGTACACTAGCGCACAGCACAGATACGCAGTATTTT. This encodes CASTLAHSTDTQYF. The chain combines TRBV4-1 with TRBJ2-3; the match to TRBD2 covers 7 bases. This CDR3 is 14 amino acids long. Germline CDR1 reads MGHRA; CDR2 reads YSYEKL. The ends lost 9 bases at V and 0 bases at J; junction bases unmatched: 6.

This clonotype was found a few times. As DNA, the CDR3 is TGCAGTGCCCTCGGGGCAGGGTTAATGACTGAAGCTTTCTTT. Translating gives CSALGAGLMTEAFF. This chain joins TRBV20-1 and TRBJ1-1; tentatively, D is TRBD1 (5 bases). The germline V gene has CDR1 DFQATT and CDR2 SNEGSKA (reference sequence). This CDR3 region has 14 residues. V gave up 6 bases and J gave up 5 bases, with 19 bases separating them.

This chain joins TRBV6-5 and TRBJ2-7, with TRBD2 identical over 7 bases. There are 16 residues in the CDR3. Per the germline V gene, CDR1 is MNHEY and CDR2 is SVGAGI. J was trimmed by 0 bases and V by 0 bases; bases with no gene match: 5. CDR3 DNA: TGTGCCAGCAGTTACTCGGCACTAGCGCTCTCCTACGAGCAGTACTTC. As protein: CASSYSALALSYEQYF.

The chain recombines TRBV27 with TRBJ1-4, with 9 bases fitting TRBD1. V trimming: 6 bases; J trimming: 7 bases; junction bases outside the gene matches: 12. Germline CDR1 reads MNHEY; CDR2 reads SMNVEV (reference sequence). The CDR3 is made up of 16 amino acids. Here the CDR3 DNA reads TGTGCCAGCAGCCGGATAACAGGGGGCTCTGGTGAAAAACTGTTTTTT. Protein: CASSRITGGSGEKLFF. The full variable domain, with the rest looked up from reference TRBV27 and TRBJ1-4, is EAQVTQNPRYLITVTGKKLTVTCSQNMNHEYMSWYRQDPGLGLRQIYYSMNVEVTDKGDVPEGYKVSRKEKRNFPLILESPSPNQTSLYFCASSRITGGSGEKLFFGSGTQLSVL.

The V and J genes are TRBV29-1 and TRBJ2-5, with TRBD1 matching over 12 bases. The CDR3 has 14 amino acids. The ends lost 4 bases at V and 5 bases at J; junction bases unmatched: 5. The germline CDR1 and CDR2 sequences are SQVTM and ANQGSEA. This CDR3 is CSVAGTGGSETQYF. The CDR3 DNA reads TGCAGCGTTGCCGGGACAGGGGGCTCGGAGACCCAGTACTTC.

The chain couples TRBV5-1 to TRBJ2-5, with 10 bases that match TRBD2. Germline CDR1 and CDR2: SGHRS and YFSETQ. Trimming at V came to 4 bases and at J to 5 bases, leaving 8 bases not matched to a gene. The CDR3 consists of 15 residues. The CDR3 region is CASSHPGLASETQYF. CDR3 bases: TGCGCCAGCAGCCATCCGGGACTAGCGAGTGAGACCCAGTACTTC.

This clonotype showed up just a few times. This rearrangement joins TRBV5-1 to TRBJ2-1, with TRBD2 identical over 13 bases. V lost 7 bases and J lost 10; bases outside the gene matches: 5. This CDR3 contains 13 residues. Looked up from germline, CDR1 is SGHRS and CDR2 is YFSETQ. This CDR3 is CASGGLAGREQFF. For the CDR3, the DNA is TGCGCCAGCGGGGGACTAGCGGGGCGGGAGCAGTTCTTC.

There are a few counts of this clonotype. The chain uses TRBV28 and TRBJ2-3; 8 bases align to TRBD1. This CDR3 spans 17 amino acids. J was trimmed by 2 bases and V by 6 bases; bases with no gene match: 13. The germline CDR1 and CDR2 sequences are MDHEN and SYDVKM. The CDR3 sequence: CASRDSRGLADTDTQYF. The DNA of the CDR3 is TGTGCCAGCAGAGATAGCAGGGGGCTAGCCGACACAGATACGCAGTATTTT.

This clonotype was seen a handful of times. The rearrangement joins TRBV27 to TRBJ1-5; 7 positions match TRBD1. This CDR3 comprises 14 residues. Germline assignment: CDR1 MNHEY and CDR2 SMNVEV (reference sequence). The junction had 3 bases not matched to a gene; V was cut back by 3 bases and J by 4 bases. CDR3 DNA sequence: TGTGCCAGCAGTTTGACAGGGTTGAATCAGCCCCAGCATTTT. Its translation: CASSLTGLNQPQHF.

The chain links TRBV9 to TRBJ2-6; D gene unclear. V lost 2 bases to trimming and J lost 1 base, with 10 bases between them. This CDR3 contains 16 residues. The germline V gene encodes CDR1 SGDLS and CDR2 YYNGEE. The CDR3, as DNA: TGTGCCAGCAGCGTGAGCCCCCAGTCTGGGGCCAACGTCCTGACTTTC. Amino acid sequence: CASSVSPQSGANVLTF.

This clonotype was seen only a few times. The V gene is TRBV5-5, the J gene TRBJ2-3, with a weak D call TRBD2 (6 bases). There are 12 residues in the CDR3. CDR1 is SGHKS and CDR2 is YYEKEE in the germline V gene (reference sequence). With 4 bases removed from V and 6 bases from J, the gap between germline ends came to 9 bases. For the CDR3, the DNA is TGTGCCAGCAGCACCCGGGAGGATACGCAGTATTTT. It specifies CASSTREDTQYF.

This chain connects TRBV7-2 to TRBJ2-5, with 11 nucleotides matching TRBD2. Germline values: CDR1 SGHTA, CDR2 FQGNSA. The CDR3 consists of 17 residues. V trimming: 2 bases; J trimming: 5 bases; junction bases outside the gene matches: 10. CDR3 amino acids: CASSLRVVTSGSETQYF. The CDR3 DNA follows: TGTGCCAGCAGCTTAAGAGTAGTTACTAGCGGGAGTGAGACCCAGTACTTC.

This clonotype appeared a few times. The V gene is TRBV7-9, the J gene TRBJ1-2, with D uncertain. Germline V gene data show CDR1 as SEHNR and CDR2 as FQNEAQ (reference sequence). The CDR3 covers 15 residues. Trimming left V 1 base short and J 7 bases short, with 16 bases between. This CDR3 is CASSLEGARISGYTF. CDR3 sequence (DNA): TGTGCCAGCAGCTTAGAGGGCGCCAGGATCAGTGGCTACACCTTC.

The CDR3 region has the DNA TGTGCCAGCAGTTACTCCACTCTGAACACCGGGGAGCTGTTTTTT. Translation gives CASSYSTLNTGELFF. The chain joins TRBV6-5 to TRBJ2-2; D uncertain. The germline V gene encodes CDR1 MNHEY and CDR2 SVGAGI. V lost 0 bases and J 1 base, leaving 6 bases between the germline ends. The CDR3 contains 15 residues.

The chain recombines TRBV2 with TRBJ2-1; unclear D gene. Deletions cut 4 bases from V and 1 base from J, with 8 bases between. The CDR3 spans 14 residues. In germline, CDR1 is SNHLY, CDR2 FYNNEI. CDR3 DNA: TGTGCCAGCAGTGCGGTTAGTTCCTACAATGAGCAGTTCTTC. Encoded protein: CASSAVSSYNEQFF. The full variable domain, in which reference TRBV2 and TRBJ2-1 provide the parts outside the CDR3, is EPEVTQTPSHQVTQMGQEVILRCVPISNHLYFYWYRQILGQKVEFLVSFYNNEISEKSEIFDDQFSVERPDGSNFTLKIRSTKLEDSAMYFCASSAVSSYNEQFFGPGTRLTVL.

A few counts support this clonotype. V is TRBV20-1 and J is TRBJ2-7; 15 bases are a match to TRBD2. Trimming took 0 bases from V and 3 from J; bases not matched to a gene: 9. Germline V CDR1 and CDR2: DFQATT, SNEGSKA (reference sequence). The CDR3 has 18 amino acids. The CDR3 here is CSARDLVGTSGRFYEQYF. CDR3 DNA: TGCAGTGCTAGAGATCTAGTGGGGACTAGCGGGAGGTTCTACGAGCAGTACTTC.

V gene TRBV6-2 or TRBV6-3 combines with J gene TRBJ1-1, with unresolved D. Trimming took off 3 bases at V and 4 bases at J, with 18 bases between the two ends. Germline lookup yields CDR1 MNHEY and CDR2 SVGEGT. The CDR3 is 16 amino acids. The CDR3 spells CASSYGEDHPPTEAFF. The CDR3 bases are TGTGCCAGCAGTTATGGGGAAGATCACCCTCCCACTGAAGCTTTCTTT.

The V gene is TRBV3-1, the J gene TRBJ2-7; 9 nucleotides line up with TRBD1. The CDR3 contains 16 residues. Germline V gene data show CDR1 as LGHDT and CDR2 as YNNKEL (reference sequence). Trimming removed 1 base from V and 2 bases from J; junction bases left unmatched: 6. The CDR3 is CASSQGSGQGTYEQYF. DNA for the CDR3: TGTGCCAGCAGCCAAGGGTCGGGACAGGGCACCTACGAGCAGTACTTC.

The genes are TRBV6-1 and TRBJ2-1; possibly TRBD2 for D (6 bases). With 6 bases removed from V and 0 bases from J, the gap between germline ends came to 18 bases. This CDR3 is built from 17 residues. The germline V gene has CDR1 MNHNS and CDR2 SASEGT. For the CDR3, the DNA is TGTGCCAGCAGAACTGAACGGGACTCAAGCTCCTACAATGAGCAGTTCTTC. Its protein is CASRTERDSSSYNEQFF.

There are a few counts of this clonotype. This sequence joins TRBV18 and TRBJ2-3; a weak D match, TRBD1 (6 bases). Trimming shortened V by 2 bases and J by 4 bases, and 13 bases separated the two germline ends. The CDR3 runs to 15 residues. Looked up from germline, CDR1 is KGHSH and CDR2 is LQKENI. The CDR3 region has the DNA TGTGCCAGCTCACCAACCAGGGGAGATTCAGATACGCAGTATTTT. Translating it yields CASSPTRGDSDTQYF.

This chain connects TRBV29-1 to TRBJ1-1; TRBD1 agrees at 8 bases. CDR1 is SQVTM and CDR2 is ANQGSEA in the germline V gene. J was trimmed by 1 base and V by 5 bases; bases with no gene match: 6. The CDR3 spans 14 residues. The DNA for the CDR3 is TGCAGCGTTAACCAGGGGGCAGGGAACACTGAAGCTTTCTTT. Encoded protein: CSVNQGAGNTEAFF.

This clonotype was seen a handful of times. The gene calls are TRBV28 and TRBJ2-2, with 11 nucleotides matching TRBD1. J gave up 6 bases and V 5 bases, and 8 bases lay outside the gene matches. This CDR3 contains 16 residues. Germline CDR1 MDHEN, CDR2 SYDVKM. The CDR3 coding sequence is TGTGCCAGCAGTCTTCGGGACAGGGGGTACGCCGGGGAGCTGTTTTTT. Translating gives CASSLRDRGYAGELFF.

This clonotype was recorded only once. This rearrangement joins TRBV2 to TRBJ1-4, with a weak D call TRBD1 (6 bases). The V end was cut by 7 bases, the J end by 5 bases, with 23 bases between. The germline gives CDR1 SNHLY, CDR2 FYNNEI. This CDR3 spans 17 amino acids. In nucleotides, the CDR3 is TGTGCCAGCACGGCGGGGGCCAGGGCAGGACCGAATGAAAAACTGTTTTTT. Its protein product is CASTAGARAGPNEKLFF. The complete variable domain, with remaining parts taken from reference TRBV2 and TRBJ1-4, reads EPEVTQTPSHQVTQMGQEVILRCVPISNHLYFYWYRQILGQKVEFLVSFYNNEISEKSEIFDDQFSVERPDGSNFTLKIRSTKLEDSAMYFCASTAGARAGPNEKLFFGSGTQLSVL.

The chain uses TRBV21-1 and TRBJ1-2; the DNA was not compared with TRBD1, the D call given in the table. TRBV21-1 is labeled a pseudogene. The CDR3 has 17 amino acids. DNA for the CDR3: TGTGCCAGCAGCAAAGCCTGGGACAACTCTTTTAACTATGGCTACACCTTC. It codes for CASSKAWDNSFNYGYTF.

CDR3 nucleotides: TGCAGCGTTGGAGGGGTCGCTTCGTACAATGAGCAGTTCTTC. This sequence encodes CSVGGVASYNEQFF. The gene calls are TRBV29-1 and TRBJ2-1; D possibly matches TRBD1 or TRBD2 (5 bases each). The V gene's germline CDR1 is SQVTM and CDR2 ANQGSEA. This CDR3 is built from 14 residues. Trimming took off 4 bases at V and 4 bases at J, with 14 bases between the two ends.

This clonotype occurred a few times. The J gene is TRBJ2-1, the V gene TRBV15; D may be TRBD2 (5 bases). The length of the CDR3 is 16 residues. From germline, CDR1 is LNHNV and CDR2 YYDKDF (reference sequence). Trimming took 1 base from V and 5 from J, leaving 15 bases between them. The CDR3 loop is CATSRGAGNSNNEQFF. CDR3 nucleotide sequence: TGTGCCACCAGCAGAGGGGCGGGCAATTCTAACAATGAGCAGTTCTTC.